This is a list of T cell receptor beta chains from one sample in a study of cytomegalovirus exposure and HLA in healthy donors. Clones were read by immunoSEQ multiplex PCR, and TCRdb kept only the in-frame ones, dropping some. The repertoire includes some 140,000 clones, around 75% of them detected once, and 3.1% sits in the top ten. Material for sequencing was PBMCs. The receptors shown here come from a man aged 35-49 years in good health and CMV-seronegative. Both conserved end residues are part of each CDR3. A D gene is named only where the DNA matches it firmly. Where a row states a size, it is once, few, many or the class of an expanded clone; other rows omit it.

V gene: TRBV25-1
clone size: -
J gene: TRBJ2-7
D gene: -
CDR3 DNA: TGTGCCAGCAGTGGGCCGCTTTACGAGCAGTACTTC
CDR3 protein: CASSGPLYEQYF

V gene: TRBV7-9
clone size: -
J gene: TRBJ1-2
D gene: TRBD1
CDR3 DNA: TGTGCCAGCAGCTTAGGGGCAGGGGGATTTTATGGCTACACCTTC
CDR3 protein: CASSLGAGGFYGYTF

V gene: TRBV27
clone size: -
J gene: TRBJ2-1
D gene: TRBD1
CDR3 DNA: TGTGCCAGCAGTCAAGGGACAGGGGGATACAATGAGCAGTTCTTC
CDR3 protein: CASSQGTGGYNEQFF

V gene: TRBV6-5
clone size: -
J gene: TRBJ2-1
D gene: TRBD2
CDR3 DNA: TGTGCCAGCAGTCCACTAGCGGGGACCTACAATGAGCAGTTCTTC
CDR3 protein: CASSPLAGTYNEQFF

V gene: TRBV5-4
clone size: -
J gene: TRBJ2-5
D gene: TRBD2
CDR3 DNA: TGTGCCAGCAGCTTGAAGCGGGGGGGCCTTGGGACCCAGTACTTC
CDR3 protein: CASSLKRGGLGTQYF

V gene: TRBV6-1
clone size: -
J gene: TRBJ1-2
D gene: -
CDR3 DNA: TGTGCCATTTTCCTTGCGGACAGCCGTAACTATGGCTACACCTTC
CDR3 protein: CAIFLADSRNYGYTF

V gene: TRBV9
clone size: once
J gene: TRBJ2-5
D gene: TRBD2
CDR3 DNA: TGTGCCAGCAGCGTAGGACCCTCTAGCGGGCTAGAGGAGACCCAGTACTTC
CDR3 protein: CASSVGPSSGLEETQYF

V gene: TRBV7-3
clone size: -
J gene: TRBJ2-7
D gene: -
CDR3 DNA: TGTGCCAGCAGCCCGGCTGACAGGTCCACGCCCTACGAGCAGTACTTC
CDR3 protein: CASSPADRSTPYEQYF

V gene: TRBV11-2
clone size: -
J gene: TRBJ1-3
D gene: TRBD1
CDR3 DNA: TGTGCCAGCAGCTTTCCGGGACAGGGAGCTGGAAACACCATATATTTT
CDR3 protein: CASSFPGQGAGNTIYF

V gene: TRBV11-2
clone size: few
J gene: TRBJ2-1
D gene: -
CDR3 DNA: TGTGCCAGCAGCTTAGCAGGACTATCCTGGCCGTACTCCTACAATGAGCAGTTCTTC
CDR3 protein: CASSLAGLSWPYSYNEQFF

V gene: TRBV7-2
clone size: -
J gene: TRBJ2-7
D gene: -
CDR3 DNA: TGTGCCAGCAGCTTAAAGAGTAGCAACCAGGGTCCCTACGAGCAGTACTTC
CDR3 protein: CASSLKSSNQGPYEQYF

V gene: TRBV27
clone size: -
J gene: TRBJ2-7
D gene: TRBD1
CDR3 DNA: TGTGCCAGCAGTTGGGCAGGGGGCACGTACGAGCAGTACTTC
CDR3 protein: CASSWAGGTYEQYF

V gene: TRBV16
clone size: -
J gene: TRBJ1-2
D gene: TRBD1
CDR3 DNA: TGTGCCAGCAGCCGACAGGGGACCCTTTATGGCTACACCTTC
CDR3 protein: CASSRQGTLYGYTF

V gene: TRBV15
clone size: -
J gene: TRBJ2-2
D gene: -
CDR3 DNA: TGTGCCACCAGCAGAGTTTTCCTTCGACAGTCTCCTTTCTTCGGGGAGCTGTTTTTT
CDR3 protein: CATSRVFLRQSPFFGELFF

V gene: TRBV7-9
clone size: -
J gene: TRBJ2-1
D gene: TRBD2
CDR3 DNA: TGTGCCAGCAGCCGGACTAGCGGGGGGTACAATGAGCAGTTCTTC
CDR3 protein: CASSRTSGGYNEQFF

V gene: TRBV30
clone size: once
J gene: TRBJ2-6
D gene: -
CDR3 DNA: TGTGCCTGGAGCTGGGGAGCTGGGGCCAACGTCCTGACTTTC
CDR3 protein: CAWSWGAGANVLTF

V gene: TRBV6-5
clone size: once
J gene: TRBJ1-2
D gene: -
CDR3 DNA: TGTGCCAGCACCCCCAGGACAGCCTCCTATGGCTACACCTTC
CDR3 protein: CASTPRTASYGYTF

V gene: TRBV6-5
clone size: -
J gene: TRBJ2-1
D gene: TRBD2
CDR3 DNA: TGTGCCAGCAGTAGACTAGCTCCAACCTACAATGAGCAGTTCTTC
CDR3 protein: CASSRLAPTYNEQFF

V gene: TRBV7-9
clone size: -
J gene: TRBJ1-2
D gene: -
CDR3 DNA: TGTGCCAGCAGCTTCGAGGGTGGGGGCTACACCTTC
CDR3 protein: CASSFEGGGYTF

V gene: TRBV6-6
clone size: -
J gene: TRBJ1-1
D gene: -
CDR3 DNA: TGTGCCAGCACGGCCGGGTTGGAGGGCACTGAAGCTTTCTTT
CDR3 protein: CASTAGLEGTEAFF

V gene: TRBV7-9
clone size: -
J gene: TRBJ2-5
D gene: -
CDR3 DNA: TGTGCCAGCAGCTTACTAGACCAAGAGACCCAGTACTTC
CDR3 protein: CASSLLDQETQYF

V gene: TRBV4-1
clone size: -
J gene: TRBJ2-3
D gene: -
CDR3 DNA: TGCGCCAGCAGCCAAGATTGGGGCTCGGATACGCAGTATTTT
CDR3 protein: CASSQDWGSDTQYF

V gene: TRBV5-6
clone size: -
J gene: TRBJ2-1
D gene: TRBD1
CDR3 DNA: TGTGCCAGCAGCGGGACAGGGGTACCAAGCGATGAGCAGTTCTTC
CDR3 protein: CASSGTGVPSDEQFF

V gene: TRBV5-1
clone size: -
J gene: TRBJ2-2
D gene: -
CDR3 DNA: TGCGCCAGCAGCTTTGGGACATACACCGGGGAGCTGTTTTTT
CDR3 protein: CASSFGTYTGELFF

V gene: TRBV19
clone size: -
J gene: TRBJ1-5
D gene: TRBD1
CDR3 DNA: TGTGCCAGTAGTACCTCCGGGACAGGGGTTCAGCCCCAGCATTTT
CDR3 protein: CASSTSGTGVQPQHF

V gene: TRBV20-1
clone size: -
J gene: TRBJ2-5
D gene: -
CDR3 DNA: TGCAGTGCAAGGAGTGGGTGGACCCAGTACTTC
CDR3 protein: CSARSGWTQYF

V gene: TRBV7-6
clone size: -
J gene: TRBJ2-3
D gene: TRBD2
CDR3 DNA: TGTGCCAGCAGCTTAGGCCCTGGACTAGAAGCAGATACGCAGTATTTT
CDR3 protein: CASSLGPGLEADTQYF

V gene: TRBV5-6
clone size: -
J gene: TRBJ1-2
D gene: TRBD1
CDR3 DNA: TGTGCCAGCAGCTTGAACAGGGGCGATGGCTACACCTTC
CDR3 protein: CASSLNRGDGYTF

V gene: TRBV30
clone size: -
J gene: TRBJ1-4
D gene: -
CDR3 DNA: TGTGCCTGGAAGAGCTACTCTCGGGAAAAACTGTTTTTT
CDR3 protein: CAWKSYSREKLFF

V gene: TRBV9
clone size: -
J gene: TRBJ1-1
D gene: TRBD1
CDR3 DNA: TGTGCCAGCAGCGCCGGGACAGGGGATGTGTTCACTGAAGCTTTCTTT
CDR3 protein: CASSAGTGDVFTEAFF

V gene: TRBV28
clone size: once
J gene: TRBJ2-5
D gene: TRBD2
CDR3 DNA: TGTGCCAGCAGTTTGCGGGAGGGGGAGACCCAGTACTTC
CDR3 protein: CASSLREGETQYF

V gene: TRBV9
clone size: -
J gene: TRBJ1-1
D gene: TRBD1
CDR3 DNA: TGTGCCAGCACCCCGGACAGGGGGGTCACTGAAGCTTTCTTT
CDR3 protein: CASTPDRGVTEAFF

V gene: TRBV5-1
clone size: -
J gene: TRBJ1-4
D gene: -
CDR3 DNA: TGCGCCAGCAGCCTCTTCGGTTCACAGGGTGCTAATGAAAAACTGTTTTTT
CDR3 protein: CASSLFGSQGANEKLFF

V gene: TRBV7-8
clone size: few
J gene: TRBJ1-4
D gene: -
CDR3 DNA: TGTGCCAGCAGCTTAGTGACAGCAGCTAATGAAAAACTGTTTTTT
CDR3 protein: CASSLVTAANEKLFF

V gene: TRBV30
clone size: -
J gene: TRBJ1-6
D gene: -
CDR3 DNA: TGTGCCTGGAGTGGCGTGAGCTCCTATAATTCACCCCTCCACTTT
CDR3 protein: CAWSGVSSYNSPLHF

V gene: TRBV7-6
clone size: -
J gene: TRBJ2-7
D gene: -
CDR3 DNA: TGTGCCAGCAGCTTAGAGCCCCTAGCCAACGAGCAGTACTTC
CDR3 protein: CASSLEPLANEQYF

V gene: TRBV7-9
clone size: -
J gene: TRBJ1-1
D gene: TRBD1
CDR3 DNA: TGTGCCAGCAGGGATACCGGGACAGGGAACACTGAAGCTTTCTTT
CDR3 protein: CASRDTGTGNTEAFF

V gene: TRBV2
clone size: -
J gene: TRBJ1-5
D gene: TRBD1
CDR3 DNA: TGTGCCAGCAGTGAAGCGCCCAGGGGGCTAAGGCAGCCCCAGCATTTT
CDR3 protein: CASSEAPRGLRQPQHF

V gene: TRBV5-4
clone size: -
J gene: TRBJ2-7
D gene: -
CDR3 DNA: TGTGCCAGCAGCTTGGCCCAGGGCTACGAGCAGTACTTC
CDR3 protein: CASSLAQGYEQYF

V gene: TRBV7-2
clone size: -
J gene: TRBJ1-1
D gene: TRBD1
CDR3 DNA: TGTGCCAGCAGCTTATACAGGGGAGGCACTGAAGCTTTCTTT
CDR3 protein: CASSLYRGGTEAFF

V gene: TRBV28
clone size: -
J gene: TRBJ2-5
D gene: TRBD1
CDR3 DNA: TGTGCCAGCAGTTGGACAGGTTCGTGGGAGACCCAGTACTTC
CDR3 protein: CASSWTGSWETQYF

V gene: TRBV18
clone size: few
J gene: TRBJ1-2
D gene: -
CDR3 DNA: TGTGCCAGCTCACCACCGTCTGGGGGCTCAGCTAACTATGGCTACACCTTC
CDR3 protein: CASSPPSGGSANYGYTF

V gene: TRBV28
clone size: -
J gene: TRBJ2-3
D gene: TRBD1
CDR3 DNA: TGTGCCAGCAGTTTTATCCCAGGGGGCTATTTTGGCACAGATACGCAGTATTTT
CDR3 protein: CASSFIPGGYFGTDTQYF

V gene: TRBV5-1
clone size: -
J gene: TRBJ2-5
D gene: -
CDR3 DNA: TGCGCCAGCAGCTCTCGAGCTTCTCAAGAGACCCAGTACTTC
CDR3 protein: CASSSRASQETQYF

V gene: TRBV19
clone size: many
J gene: TRBJ1-1
D gene: -
CDR3 DNA: TGTGCCAGTAGTTCACAGACAGATGAAGCTTTCTTT
CDR3 protein: CASSSQTDEAFF

V gene: TRBV11-3
clone size: -
J gene: TRBJ1-6
D gene: -
CDR3 DNA: TGTGCCAGCAGCCTCACGGGTGTCTCCTATAATTCACCCCTCCACTTT
CDR3 protein: CASSLTGVSYNSPLHF

V gene: TRBV28
clone size: -
J gene: TRBJ1-4
D gene: TRBD1
CDR3 DNA: TGTGCCAGCAGTTGGGTACCATGGGGACAGAAGAATGAAAAACTGTTTTTT
CDR3 protein: CASSWVPWGQKNEKLFF

V gene: TRBV18
clone size: -
J gene: TRBJ1-1
D gene: TRBD1
CDR3 DNA: TGTGCCAGCTCACTCAGGGGGGAGAACACTGAAGCTTTCTTT
CDR3 protein: CASSLRGENTEAFF